Described below is a single T cell receptor (beta chain) sequence and its context. The data derive from a study of blood T cell repertoires in COVID-19. Methods used by the authors: The authors estimated nucleated cell counts from reference gene primer amplification. The protocol was immunoSEQ multiplex PCR, while the TCRdb copy is restricted to in-frame clones and leaves out a portion. The V and J calls and clone size are taken from that table; D and trimming were inferred from the DNA. Of approximately 300,000 clones in the sample, 80% to 90% are singletons; the top ten hold roughly 4%. Recovered status applied to Cohort 3 donors who had two consecutive negative PCRs. It also applied to those with clearance or with symptom resolution. The J segment lost 7 bases and the V segment lost 7 bases, leaving 14 bases of the junction unmatched. The CDR3 extends over 15 amino acids. Germline lookup yields CDR1 LNHDA and CDR2 SQIVND (reference sequence).

The sequence was collected from a woman in her twenties or thirties who had recovered from COVID-19. The chain is built from TRBV19 and TRBJ2-5, with 8 nucleotides matching TRBD2. Sequenced: PBMCs or T cells enriched from blood (not recorded which). The CDR3 DNA reads TGTGCCAGTACCCCAGCGGGAGATGGGGTTGGGACCCAGTACTTC. Translating gives CASTPAGDGVGTQYF.